This T cell receptor beta chain was sequenced in a study of cytomegalovirus exposure and HLA in healthy donors. Findings of the study overall: Presence/absence analyses treated sequencing depth as roughly uniform across donors. V- and J-gene trimming in TCR beta was tied to a missense DCLRE1C variant by an analysis performed later. Under 20,000 TCR beta sequences were associated with HLA alleles at 0.05 false discovery rate in a later analysis. Further analysis was carried out later, and it showed several of the most significant clusters appearing linked to common viral pathogens.

13 Jbeta primers and 60 Vbeta primers were used for the PCR. Sequencing used immunoSEQ multiplex PCR; TCRdb keeps in-frame clones, though not all of them. The data show under 150,000 clones, with roughly three quarters seen just once and roughly 4.7% held by the top ten. Comment on this clone: What it recognizes is unknown.

The sequenced material came from PBMCs. The receptor comes from a man in his fifties or sixties in good health and CMV-seronegative.

The CDR3 reads CASSLLAASWDEQFF. CDR3 DNA sequence: TGTGCCAGCAGCCTACTAGCGGCCTCTTGGGATGAGCAGTTCTTC. This chain joins TRBV11-2 and TRBJ2-1, with 8 bases aligning to TRBD2. V lost 5 bases to trimming and J lost 8 bases; unmatched junction nucleotides: 11. Germline CDR1 and CDR2: SGHAT and FQNNGV. The CDR3 contains 15 residues.